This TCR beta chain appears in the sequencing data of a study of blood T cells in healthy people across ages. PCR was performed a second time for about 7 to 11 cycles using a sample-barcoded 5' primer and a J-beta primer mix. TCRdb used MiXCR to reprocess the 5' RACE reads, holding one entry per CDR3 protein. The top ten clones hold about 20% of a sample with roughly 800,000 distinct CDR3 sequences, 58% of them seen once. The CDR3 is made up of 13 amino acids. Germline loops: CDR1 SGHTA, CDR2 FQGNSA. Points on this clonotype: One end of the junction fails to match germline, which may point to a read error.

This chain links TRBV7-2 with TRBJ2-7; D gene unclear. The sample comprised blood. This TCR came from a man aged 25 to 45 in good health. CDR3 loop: CANSLAPSYEQYF. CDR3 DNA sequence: TGTGCCAACAGCTTGGCTCCCTCCTACGAGCAGTACTTC.